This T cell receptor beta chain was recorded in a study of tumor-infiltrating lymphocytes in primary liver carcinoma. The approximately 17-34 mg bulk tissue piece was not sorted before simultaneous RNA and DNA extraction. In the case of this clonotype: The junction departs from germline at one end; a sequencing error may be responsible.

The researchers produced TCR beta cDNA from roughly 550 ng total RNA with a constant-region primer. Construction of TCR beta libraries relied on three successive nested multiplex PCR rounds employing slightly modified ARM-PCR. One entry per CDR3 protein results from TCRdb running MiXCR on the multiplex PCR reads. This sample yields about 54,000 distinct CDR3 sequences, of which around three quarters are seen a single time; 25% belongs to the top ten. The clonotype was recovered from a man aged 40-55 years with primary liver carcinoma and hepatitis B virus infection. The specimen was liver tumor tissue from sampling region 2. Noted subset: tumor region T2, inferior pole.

The DNA for the CDR3 is TGTGCCAGCAGAGCAGGGAGCACTGAACCTTTCTTT. It yields the protein CASRAGSTEPFF. The rearrangement uses TRBV12-3 or TRBV12-4 and TRBJ1-1; maybe TRBD1 (5 bases). This CDR3 region has 12 residues.